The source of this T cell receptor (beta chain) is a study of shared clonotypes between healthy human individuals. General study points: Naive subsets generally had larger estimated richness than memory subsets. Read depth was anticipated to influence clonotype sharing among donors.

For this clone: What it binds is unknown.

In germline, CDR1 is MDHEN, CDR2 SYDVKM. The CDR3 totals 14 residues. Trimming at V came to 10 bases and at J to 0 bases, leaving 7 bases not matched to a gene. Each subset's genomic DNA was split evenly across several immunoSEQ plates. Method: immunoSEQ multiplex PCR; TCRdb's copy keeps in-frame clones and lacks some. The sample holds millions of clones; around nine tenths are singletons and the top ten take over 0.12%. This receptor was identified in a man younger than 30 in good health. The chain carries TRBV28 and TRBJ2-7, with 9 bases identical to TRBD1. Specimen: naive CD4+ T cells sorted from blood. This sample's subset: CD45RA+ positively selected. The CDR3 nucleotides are TGTGCCACGGCGTGGACAGGGGACTCCTACGAGCAGTACTTC. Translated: CATAWTGDSYEQYF. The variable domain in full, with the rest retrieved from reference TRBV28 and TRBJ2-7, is DVKVTQSSRYLVKRTGEKVFLECVQDMDHENMFWYRQDPGLGLRLIYFSYDVKMKEKGDIPEGYSVSREKKERFSLILESASTNQTSMYLCATAWTGDSYEQYFGPGTRLTVT.